Below are 27 T cell receptor beta chains sequenced from a single sample in a study of blood T cell repertoires in COVID-19 (TCRdb year 2020). The library was made by the immunoSEQ multiplex PCR assay. TCRdb limited this immuneACCESS table to in-frame rearrangements with V and J called. A share of clones is missing; checked studies link under half to unresolved V genes, and the rest is unexplained. The sample data list 280,000 or so clones, and roughly 85% of these were observed just once. The biggest ten clones account for 2.5% of the sample. Material: PBMCs or T cells enriched from blood (not recorded which). These receptor sequences come from a woman between 50 and 59 years old who had recovered from COVID-19.

V is TRBV28 and J is TRBJ2-2; TRBD1 agrees at 8 bases. CDR1 is MDHEN, CDR2 SYDVKM, per germline. V lost 6 bases and J lost 4; bases outside the gene matches: 10. The CDR3 contains 16 residues. The CDR3 loop reads CASRPTGQVLTGELFF. The CDR3 nucleotides read TGTGCCAGCAGGCCAACGGGACAGGTTCTCACCGGGGAGCTGTTTTTT. Full variable domain (rest looked up from reference TRBV28 and TRBJ2-2): DVKVTQSSRYLVKRTGEKVFLECVQDMDHENMFWYRQDPGLGLRLIYFSYDVKMKEKGDIPEGYSVSREKKERFSLILESASTNQTSMYLCASRPTGQVLTGELFFGEGSRLTVL.

In its sample, this clone was seen once. The chain has TRBV2 and TRBJ1-1, with D possibly being TRBD1 (6 bases). This CDR3 spans 15 amino acids. Germline V lookup: CDR1 SNHLY, CDR2 FYNNEI. The V end was cut by 6 bases, the J end by 5 bases, with 19 bases between. CDR3 nucleotide sequence: TGTGCCAGCAGGTCCGGGTTGAGGGGGATAACTGAAGCTTTCTTT. Residues: CASRSGLRGITEAFF.

The rearrangement links TRBV7-9 to TRBJ1-5, with D maybe TRBD1 (5 bases). There are 16 residues in the CDR3. Trimming removed 3 bases at V and 4 bases at J, with 16 bases between. CDR1 and CDR2 from the germline V gene are SEHNR and FQNEAQ (reference sequence). The CDR3 coding sequence is TGTGCCAGCAGCTTTAGGGGCAGGGTCAGTAATCAGCCCCAGCATTTT. It yields the protein CASSFRGRVSNQPQHF.

The chain employs TRBV7-9 and TRBJ2-2; 8 bases map to TRBD1. With V trimmed by 1 base and J by 3 bases, 4 bases remained unmatched. Per the germline V gene, CDR1 is SEHNR and CDR2 is FQNEAQ (reference sequence). CDR3 length: 16 residues. CDR3 sequence (DNA): TGTGCCAGCAGCTTAGAGGACAGGGAGTACACCGGGGAGCTGTTTTTT. It translates to CASSLEDREYTGELFF.

This clone was seen a single time. The J gene is TRBJ1-4, the V gene TRBV7-9, with 7 nucleotides matching TRBD1. CDR3 length: 15 residues. Unmatched junction bases numbered 10, after V lost 5 bases and J lost 7 bases. CDR1 and CDR2 (germline): SEHNR, FQNEAQ (reference sequence). The CDR3 loop is CASSLRTGGIEKLFF. The CDR3 DNA is TGTGCCAGCAGCCTCAGGACAGGAGGAATTGAAAAACTGTTTTTT.

This clone was found once. The chain carries TRBV24-1 and TRBJ2-1, with D perhaps matching TRBD1 (6 bases). The V end lost 7 bases, the J end lost 4 bases, and 13 bases lay between the germline ends. This CDR3 has 14 amino acids. Germline-derived CDR1 and CDR2 are KGHDR and SFDVKD. The CDR3 DNA reads TGTGCCACCAGACCAGGGGCCCCTTACAATGAGCAGTTCTTC. This encodes CATRPGAPYNEQFF.

V is TRBV19 and J is TRBJ1-1; 10 nucleotides match TRBD1. Germline V gives CDR1 LNHDA, CDR2 SQIVND (reference sequence). J lost 4 bases, V lost 2 bases, and 4 bases had no gene match. This CDR3 has 15 residues. The DNA for the CDR3 is TGTGCCAGTAGTATACGGACAGGGGGAGGCACTGAAGCTTTCTTT. It is translated as CASSIRTGGGTEAFF.

DNA for the CDR3: TGTGCCAGCAGCCCCAGGGGCCTCTGGGATGAGCAGTACTTC. Protein sequence: CASSPRGLWDEQYF. This chain joins TRBV11-2 and TRBJ2-7; a possible D gene is TRBD1 (6 bases). CDR3 size: 14 residues. The V gene's germline CDR1 is SGHAT and CDR2 FQNNGV. V lost 5 bases and J 7 bases, leaving 18 bases between the germline ends.

This rearrangement joins TRBV5-4 to TRBJ2-7; 8 bases align to TRBD1. Germline V lookup: CDR1 SGHNT, CDR2 YYREEE (reference sequence). This CDR3 region has 12 residues. V shed 3 bases, J shed 6 bases, and the junction held 2 bases outside the gene matches. This chain's CDR3 is CASSSDRVEQYF. The CDR3 DNA follows: TGTGCCAGCAGCTCGGACAGGGTCGAGCAGTACTTC.

The genes are TRBV3-1 (or the pseudogene TRBV3-2) and TRBJ1-3, with D tentatively TRBD1 (5 bases). CDR1 is LGHDT, CDR2 YNNKEL, per germline (reference sequence). The CDR3 runs 13 residues. Trimming removed 4 bases at V and 6 bases at J, with 10 bases between. The CDR3 region is CASSRPRVNTIYF. CDR3 nucleotides: TGTGCCAGCAGCCGTCCCAGGGTAAACACCATATATTTT.

The chain carries TRBV19 and TRBJ1-1, with D unclear. CDR3 size: 12 residues. V shed 3 bases and J shed 6 bases, with 8 bases lying between them. Germline values: CDR1 LNHDA, CDR2 SQIVND (reference sequence). CDR3 sequence reads: CASSIAGAEAFF. The CDR3 DNA reads TGTGCCAGTAGTATCGCGGGAGCTGAAGCTTTCTTT.

This rearrangement joins TRBV18 to TRBJ2-5; maybe TRBD1 (8 bases). The CDR3 sequence is 15 residues long. Trimming removed 5 bases at V and 2 bases at J, with 15 bases between. The germline V gene has CDR1 KGHSH and CDR2 LQKENI. CDR3 loop: CASSTTGGDQETQYF. In nucleotides, the CDR3 is TGTGCCAGCTCAACAACAGGGGGGGATCAAGAGACCCAGTACTTC.

V gene TRBV10-3 combines with J gene TRBJ2-3; 7 positions match TRBD1. Germline V CDR1 and CDR2: ENHRY, SYGVKD. This CDR3 has 19 residues. V lost 10 bases, J lost 0 bases, and 22 bases stayed unmatched. The CDR3 loop reads CATYPGTETFSTSTDTQYF. CDR3 nucleotides: TGTGCCACCTATCCCGGGACAGAGACATTCTCAACTAGCACAGATACGCAGTATTTT.

The chain uses TRBV28 and TRBJ1-2, with D possibly matching TRBD1 (6 bases). CDR3 length: 13 residues. The V and J ends lost 3 bases and 4 bases respectively, with 9 bases between them. Germline CDR1 reads MDHEN; CDR2 reads SYDVKM. The CDR3 sequence is CASSLSGAYGYTF. CDR3 coding DNA: TGTGCCAGCAGTTTGTCAGGGGCCTATGGCTACACCTTC.

V gene TRBV10-3 combines with J gene TRBJ1-2, with 11 bases fitting TRBD1. This CDR3 contains 15 residues. Germline lookup yields CDR1 ENHRY and CDR2 SYGVKD. Trimming took 2 bases from V and 4 from J; bases not matched to a gene: 3. The CDR3 DNA reads as TGTGCCATCAGTGAGAGGGACAGGGGGGGCTATGGCTACACCTTC. It is translated as CAISERDRGGYGYTF.

This chain uses TRBV14 with TRBJ1-6, with TRBD1 matching over 8 bases. V was clipped by 1 base and J by 10 bases; unmatched bases: 6. The CDR3 totals 15 residues. Germline CDR1 is SGHDN and CDR2 is FVKESK. Here the CDR3 reads CASSQAGQGRSPLHF. The CDR3 DNA follows: TGTGCCAGCAGCCAAGCTGGACAGGGTAGATCACCCCTCCACTTT.

This chain uses TRBV19 with TRBJ1-1; perhaps TRBD1 as D (6 bases). From germline, CDR1 is LNHDA and CDR2 SQIVND (reference sequence). V lost 3 bases, J lost 4 bases, and 12 bases lay in between. CDR3 size: 14 residues. CDR3 in DNA: TGTGCCAGTAGTATGGTGCAGGGGATCACTGAAGCTTTCTTT. It translates to CASSMVQGITEAFF.

This chain's CDR3 is CASSPPRASGQETQYF. The DNA for the CDR3 is TGTGCCAGCAGCCCCCCCCGGGCTAGCGGACAAGAGACCCAGTACTTC. The chain joins TRBV4-2 to TRBJ2-5; TRBD2 matches at 7 bases. The length of the CDR3 is 16 residues. V shed 4 bases and J 2 bases; nucleotides not matched to a gene: 10. CDR1 and CDR2 (germline): LGHNA, YNFKEQ.

J is TRBJ2-3 and V is TRBV5-8, with TRBD1 matching 7 bases. J lost 1 base, V lost 4 bases, and 6 bases had no gene match. The CDR3 covers 15 residues. Germline V gives CDR1 SGHTS, CDR2 YDEGEE. CDR3 nucleotide sequence: TGTGCCAGCAGCCTCAGGGGGATCGGCACAGATACGCAGTATTTT. Encoded protein: CASSLRGIGTDTQYF.

This clone was counted once. The rearrangement links TRBV7-9 to TRBJ1-2; D may be TRBD1 (5 bases). The V end lost 7 bases, the J end lost 8 bases, and 17 bases lay between the germline ends. Germline CDR1 and CDR2: SEHNR and FQNEAQ (reference sequence). There are 13 residues in the CDR3. As DNA, the CDR3 is TGTGCCAGCACCTGGGGGGAGGCCCCGGGCTACACCTTC. This encodes CASTWGEAPGYTF.

This chain links TRBV3-1 (or the pseudogene TRBV3-2) with TRBJ1-3; TRBD1 matches 8 bases. The CDR3 runs to 13 residues. Germline lookup yields CDR1 LGHDT and CDR2 YNNKEL (reference sequence). V was clipped by 6 bases and J by 4 bases; unmatched bases: 2. CDR3 protein: CASRTGAGNTIYF. CDR3 bases: TGTGCCAGCAGGACAGGGGCCGGAAACACCATATATTTT.

CDR3 amino acids: CASSSGGGVVADQPQHF. CDR3 nucleotides: TGTGCCAGCAGTTCCGGGGGAGGGGTGGTCGCGGATCAGCCCCAGCATTTT. V usage is TRBV28 and J usage is TRBJ1-5, with a tentative D call TRBD1 (5 bases). Germline V gene lookup returns CDR1 MDHEN and CDR2 SYDVKM. The V and J ends lost 4 bases and 5 bases respectively, with 21 bases between them. The CDR3 extends over 17 amino acids.

The chain employs TRBV19 and TRBJ2-1, with 9 bases lining up with TRBD2. CDR1 is LNHDA and CDR2 is SQIVND in the germline V gene (reference sequence). The CDR3 length is 15 residues. Trimming cost V 7 bases and J 5 bases; bases outside gene matches: 9. The CDR3 bases are TGTGCCAGTACCATACCGGGACTAGCTGACAATGAGCAGTTCTTC. It translates to CASTIPGLADNEQFF.

This chain joins TRBV25-1 and TRBJ2-1; the match to TRBD2 covers 8 bases. Germline CDR1 and CDR2: MGHDK and SYGVNS. The CDR3 has 15 residues. The V gene end was trimmed by 7 bases and the J gene end by 7 bases; junction bases not matched to a gene: 12. The CDR3 DNA is TGTGCCAGCACCAGTTTCGGGAGGGCCAGGAATGAGCAGTTCTTC. This encodes CASTSFGRARNEQFF.

This chain uses TRBV5-1 with TRBJ2-5; 7 bases match TRBD2. This CDR3 region has 13 residues. J was trimmed by 3 bases and V by 8 bases; bases with no gene match: 7. Germline CDR1 reads SGHRS; CDR2 reads YFSETQ. CDR3 region: CASCFAGEETQYF. CDR3 bases: TGCGCCAGTTGTTTTGCGGGGGAAGAGACCCAGTACTTC.

This sequence joins TRBV9 and TRBJ2-7; 7 bases match TRBD2. CDR1 is SGDLS and CDR2 is YYNGEE in the germline V gene. The CDR3 totals 15 residues. The ends lost 0 bases at V and 0 bases at J; junction bases unmatched: 3. Written as DNA, the CDR3 is TGTGCCAGCAGCGTAGCGGGGGGACCCTCCTACGAGCAGTACTTC. Its protein product is CASSVAGGPSYEQYF.

This CDR3 reads CASSLVQTSGRNEQFF. CDR3 in DNA: TGTGCCAGCAGCTTAGTGCAGACTAGCGGGAGGAATGAGCAGTTCTTC. The chain has TRBV7-2 and TRBJ2-1; 13 nucleotides match TRBD2. CDR1 and CDR2 from the germline V gene are SGHTA and FQGNSA. This CDR3 region has 16 residues. Unmatched junction bases numbered 4, after V lost 1 base and J lost 7 bases.